This T cell receptor beta chain was identified during a study of blood T cell repertoires in COVID-19. Study as a whole: The study drew acute and convalescent COVID-19 samples from the United States, Italy and Spain.

Measured with immunoSEQ multiplex PCR; TCRdb has only the in-frame clones, and not every one. The table lists about 400,000 clones, about 89% of them singletons, with 4.3% in the top ten. Germline CDR1 and CDR2: SNHLY and FYNNEI. Trimming cost V 4 bases and J 8 bases, with 14 bases left between them. The CDR3 totals 13 residues. The V call is TRBV2, the J call TRBJ1-1; the D is unclear. Sequenced sample: peripheral blood. This clonotype originated in a woman between 25 and 40 years old with acute or convalescent COVID-19. CDR3 in amino acids: CASSVVVQAEAFF. The CDR3 DNA reads as TGTGCCAGCAGTGTGGTAGTTCAGGCCGAAGCTTTCTTT.